Listed below are T cell receptor beta chains from one sample, sequenced in a study of tumor T cells in aggressive B-cell lymphoma. Profiling relied on immunoSEQ multiplex PCR, and the TCRdb table lists in-frame clones only, not all of them. Of more than 2,000 clones in the sample, 91% are singletons; the top ten hold 4.5% to 6%. Sequencing was carried out using tumor tissue. These receptors came from an adult with diffuse large B cell lymphoma. Both conserved end residues are part of each CDR3. Each record gives: D gene, J gene, clone size, V gene, CDR3 protein, CDR3 DNA. The D gene is left open where the match is weak. Only part of the rows carry a size: once, few, many, or a class if the clone is expanded.

TRBD1 | TRBJ1-6 | NA | TRBV25-1 | CASSERGQTNSPLHF | TGTGCCAGCAGTGAAAGGGGACAGACTAATTCACCCCTCCACTTT
TRBD1 | TRBJ2-7 | NA | TRBV27 | CASSPLQGISYEQYF | TGTGCCAGCAGTCCCTTACAGGGGATCTCCTACGAGCAGTACTTC
NA | TRBJ2-1 | NA | TRBV7-2 | CASISYGEQFF | TGTGCCAGCATCTCCTACGGTGAGCAGTTCTTC
TRBD1 | TRBJ2-3 | NA | TRBV4-1 | CASSPRGGGTGGDTQYF | TGCGCCAGCAGCCCGCGGGGCGGGGGGACAGGGGGAGATACGCAGTATTTT
TRBD2 | TRBJ2-1 | NA | TRBV6-1 | CASSDPLAGGGNEQFF | TGTGCCAGCAGTGACCCCCTAGCGGGAGGTGGTAATGAGCAGTTCTTC
TRBD2 | TRBJ2-1 | NA | TRBV6-4 | CASSDREGGNEQFF | TGTGCCAGCAGTGACCGGGAGGGGGGTAATGAGCAGTTCTTC
NA | TRBJ1-4 | NA | TRBV5-5 | CASSLAQNEKLFF | TGTGCCAGCAGCTTGGCCCAGAATGAAAAACTGTTTTTT
TRBD1 | TRBJ1-5 | once | TRBV7-2 | CASSLTGTGGRQPQHF | TGTGCCAGCAGCTTGACCGGGACAGGGGGACGACAGCCCCAGCATTTT
NA | TRBJ2-3 | NA | TRBV9 | CASSPRSGGLTDTQYF | TGTGCCAGCAGCCCCCGATCAGGTGGGTTAACAGATACGCAGTATTTT
TRBD1 | TRBJ1-2 | NA | TRBV2 | CASSGDSFPYGYTF | TGTGCCAGCAGTGGGGACAGTTTCCCCTATGGCTACACCTTC
NA | TRBJ2-7 | NA | TRBV14 | CASSQAVRVYF | TGTGCCAGCAGCCAAGCGGTCCGAGTGTACTTC
NA | TRBJ2-3 | NA | TRBV6-4 | CASSPRGSGVGDTQYF | TGTGCCAGCAGTCCTCGGGGGAGCGGTGTAGGGGATACGCAGTATTTT
NA | TRBJ1-2 | NA | TRBV18 | CASSPPNRSGGYTF | TGTGCCAGCTCACCACCGAACAGATCTGGGGGCTACACCTTC
NA | TRBJ1-2 | NA | TRBV18 | CASSNITGYYGYTF | TGTGCCAGCTCAAATATAACAGGGTACTATGGCTACACCTTC
TRBD1 | TRBJ1-2 | few | TRBV19 | CASRLQGQSNYGYTF | TGTGCCAGCCGTTTACAGGGGCAGAGTAACTATGGCTACACCTTC
TRBD1 | TRBJ1-2 | NA | TRBV11-2 | CASSSRGQGFTF | TGTGCCAGCAGCTCGCGTGGACAGGGATTCACCTTC
NA | TRBJ2-3 | NA | TRBV4-2 | CASSQGLSPDTQYF | TGTGCCAGCAGCCAGGGCCTTTCACCAGATACGCAGTATTTT
NA | TRBJ1-2 | few | TRBV9 | CASSSGGGGHGYTF | TGTGCCAGCAGCTCCGGGGGAGGCGGTCATGGCTACACCTTC
NA | TRBJ2-2 | NA | TRBV2 | CASSSTATGELFF | TGTGCCAGCAGCTCTACTGCCACCGGGGAGCTGTTTTTT
NA | TRBJ1-4 | NA | TRBV28 | CASLTPGQEKLFF | TGTGCCAGCTTGACTCCGGGACAAGAAAAACTGTTTTTT
TRBD2 | TRBJ2-2 | NA | TRBV9 | CASSAGGYTGELFF | TGTGCCAGCAGCGCGGGGGGGTACACCGGGGAGCTGTTTTTT
NA | TRBJ1-3 | NA | TRBV19 | CTSSIYGAEGNTIYF | TGTACCAGTAGTATATATGGGGCTGAAGGAAACACCATATATTTT
NA | TRBJ1-2 | NA | TRBV7-3 | CAPGGLHGYTF | TGTGCCCCTGGAGGGTTACATGGCTACACCTTC
NA | TRBJ2-3 | NA | TRBV12-5 | CASGLGQSQYF | TGTGCTAGTGGTTTGGGGCAGTCGCAGTATTTT